The 5 T cell receptor beta chains given below trace back to one sample, sequenced in a study of T cell clonality in common variable immunodeficiency. Only in-frame clones appear in the TCRdb table, and some are missing; sequencing was by immunoSEQ multiplex PCR. The sample has about 52,000 clones, none seen only once. The specimen sequenced was peripheral blood mononuclear cells. The receptor source for this set is a person aged 18-70 years in good health.

This clone came up many times. The sequenced fragment ends 3 residues before the CDR3 boundary, so the rest is inferred from the germline J gene. This chain connects TRBV24-1 to TRBJ2-7; 14 bases line up with TRBD2. V was clipped by 4 bases and J by 3 bases; unmatched bases: 1. The germline gives CDR1 KGHDR, CDR2 SFDVKD. The CDR3 consists of 15 residues. CDR3: CATSEGTSGSYEQYF. CDR3 DNA, as far as it was read: TGTGCCACCAGTGAAGGGACTAGCGGGAGCTACGAG.

This clone was counted ten times or more. The CDR3 extends 3 residues past the end of the read, so its final part is completed from the germline J gene. This rearrangement joins TRBV2 to TRBJ2-7; 9 bases align to TRBD2. V shed 2 bases and J 4 bases; nucleotides not matched to a gene: 15. The CDR3 consists of 18 residues. The germline V gene has CDR1 SNHLY and CDR2 FYNNEI. The CDR3 loop is CASSESKGWSGRRYEQYF. The part of the CDR3 DNA that was read is TGTGCCAGCAGTGAAAGTAAAGGTTGGAGCGGGAGGCGGTACGAG.

Of note for this clone: The read gets to within 3 residues of the CDR3 end, and the germline J gene fills in the rest. The rearrangement joins TRBV18 to TRBJ1-1; D perhaps matches TRBD1 (5 bases). This CDR3 is 14 amino acids long. V lost 0 bases and J lost 3, with 8 bases in between. In germline, CDR1 is KGHSH, CDR2 LQKENI. The CDR3 bases that were read are TGTGCCAGCTCACCACCGGGGGGTTACACTGAA. Translation gives CASSPPGGYTE. The whole CDR3 is CASSPPGGYTEAFF.

This clone was recorded at least ten times. The read halts 3 residues ahead of the CDR3 end, with the missing end drawn from the germline J gene. The V and J genes are TRBV2 and TRBJ2-2, with 10 nucleotides matching TRBD2. The junction had 1 base not matched to a gene; V was cut back by 8 bases and J by 1 base. Germline CDR1 reads SNHLY; CDR2 reads FYNNEI. The CDR3 is 14 amino acids. The CDR3 region is CASQREGNTGELFF. The sequenced part of the CDR3 DNA is TGTGCCAGCCAGCGGGAGGGGAACACCGGGGAG.

Many counts were recorded for this clone. The read ends 3 residues before the CDR3 terminus; that terminus is restored from the germline J gene. The chain recombines TRBV6-2 or TRBV6-3 with TRBJ2-5; D remains ambiguous. The V and J ends lost 0 bases and 2 bases respectively, with 7 bases between them. The CDR3 is made up of 14 amino acids. The germline CDR1 and CDR2 sequences are MNHEY and SVGEGT. The DNA read from the CDR3 is TGTGCCAGCAGTTACTCGTTTAGACAAGAGACC. This gives the protein CASSYSFRQET. The CDR3 in full is CASSYSFRQETQYF.